This entry concerns a single T cell receptor (beta chain). Its antigen remains unidentified. This specimen belongs to a study of cytomegalovirus exposure and HLA in healthy donors. Study-wide findings and caveats: Later on, an analysis found that several of the most significant clusters appeared to be linked to common viral pathogens, which included parvovirus B19.

The study ran its PCR with 60 Vbeta and 13 Jbeta primers. The data were produced by immunoSEQ multiplex PCR, yet TCRdb's version contains in-frame clones alone and is incomplete. The sample gives 95,000 to 100,000 clones, roughly 85% of which show up once; less than 5% is in the top ten. This clonotype was obtained from a man aged 30 to 45 in good health and CMV-seronegative. The sample consisted of PBMCs.

The CDR3 nucleotides are TGTGCCAGCAGCTCACAGGATTATAATGAAAAACTGTTTTTT. Encoded protein: CASSSQDYNEKLFF. V is TRBV13 and J is TRBJ1-4, with a tentative D call TRBD1 (5 bases). Germline loops: CDR1 PRHDT, CDR2 FYEKMQ (reference sequence). The CDR3 has 14 residues. The V end lost 4 bases, the J end lost 4 bases, and 10 bases lay between the germline ends.